This entry is about one T cell receptor (beta chain). Its antigen is unidentified. PCR was performed a second time for roughly 7 to 12 cycles using a sample-barcoded 5' primer and a J-beta primer mix. From the 5' RACE reads, TCRdb called clonotypes with MiXCR, one entry per CDR3 protein. The repertoire holds hundreds of thousands of distinct CDR3 sequences, under 45% seen once, with about a fifth in the top ten. The V gene's germline CDR1 is LGHNA and CDR2 YSLEER. V was cut by 1 base and J by 2 bases, with 19 bases left in between. The CDR3 covers 18 residues. This record belongs to a study of blood T cells in healthy people across ages. Overall study findings and caveats: Shifts in expanded clonotypes may have been confounded by donor CMV status, which was unknown.

Donors were healthy Caucasian individuals from Russia aged about 6 to 90. The extraction recovered at least 5.5 micrograms of total RNA per sample. The chain carries TRBV4-3 and TRBJ2-3; no firm D call. This sequence was found in a man aged 55 to 70 in good health. The material sequenced was blood. The CDR3 DNA sequence: TGCGCCAGCAGCCAAGGCCTTGTTGGAGCAGCCGACACAGATACGCAGTATTTT. Amino acids: CASSQGLVGAADTDTQYF.